Included here is one TCR beta chain sequence, with context. Germline CDR1 reads MDHEN; CDR2 reads SYDVKM. V dropped 6 bases and J dropped 7 bases, with 12 bases sitting between them. The CDR3 runs to 12 residues. This specimen comes from a study of T cell changes during pregnancy in multiple sclerosis. The protocol was immunoSEQ multiplex PCR, while the TCRdb copy is restricted to in-frame clones and leaves out a portion. There are just over 55,000 clones in the sample; 80% to 95% occur only once, and 3% to 4% lies in the top ten. The sample was peripheral blood, taken after pregnancy. The chain recombines TRBV28 with TRBJ1-1; D remains unclear. This sequence originates from a female donor in good health, enrolled as a control in a pregnancy study. CDR3 sequence reads: CASRTTGFEAFF. In nucleotides, the CDR3 is TGTGCCAGCAGGACTACGGGGTTTGAAGCTTTCTTT.